This T cell receptor (beta chain) appears in the sequencing data of a study of Graves' ophthalmopathy and Graves' hyperthyroidism. RNA transcripts were the template, and TCR beta CDR3 regions were amplified from them. Investigators did first-round RT-PCR with HTBI primers, then second-round multiplex PCR. A single record per CDR3 protein comes from TCRdb applying MiXCR to the multiplex PCR reads. The table includes around 660,000 distinct CDR3 sequences, roughly 39% detected once. Sequenced: peripheral blood. The TCR comes from an adult man with Graves' ophthalmopathy.

The CDR3 protein is CATLRGGRVGEKLFF. The CDR3, as DNA: TGTGCCACTCTGAGGGGGGGCAGGGTTGGTGAAAAACTGTTTTTT. The chain has TRBV10-3 and TRBJ1-4; tentatively, D is TRBD1 (6 bases). The V gene lost 10 bases and the J gene lost 7 bases, with 22 bases spanning the gap. This CDR3 is 15 amino acids long. Germline V lookup: CDR1 ENHRY, CDR2 SYGVKD.